The 15 T cell receptor beta chains presented below share a single source sample, sequenced in a study of T cell repertoires in cytomegalovirus infection. Antigens of these TCRs are unknown. Each CDR3 protein gets one entry after TCRdb re-called the reads with MiXCR. The data hold 600,000 to 700,000 distinct CDR3 sequences, with around 32% observed a single time. This sample comprised cultured PBMCs, obtained from culture after CMV antigen stimulation. The receptors originated from a human donor in good health (CMV status not recorded). Some clones in this sample may be carry-over from other donors' samples.

In its sample, this clonotype was seen many times. The gene calls are TRBV7-6 and TRBJ1-2, with D possibly matching TRBD1 (6 bases). The CDR3 is made up of 15 amino acids. V was pared by 5 bases and J by 6 bases, with 19 bases between. Germline V gene sequence: CDR1 SGHVS, CDR2 FNYEAQ. The CDR3 region is CASSPMGRGNDGYTF. Here the CDR3 DNA reads TGTGCCAGCAGCCCTATGGGCAGGGGAAACGATGGCTACACCTTC.

This clonotype was seen repeatedly, ten times or more. J is TRBJ1-1 and V is TRBV12-3 or TRBV12-4; 10 nucleotides align to TRBD1. The CDR3 has 15 amino acids. V lost 6 bases to trimming and J lost 5 bases; unmatched junction nucleotides: 9. Here the CDR3 DNA reads TGTGCCAGCAGCCCTTGGGGACAGGGGTTTACTGAAGCTTTCTTT. This sequence encodes CASSPWGQGFTEAFF.

Only a few counts were recorded for this clonotype. The chain carries TRBV6-1 and TRBJ1-5; no definite D call. The CDR3 consists of 15 residues. CDR1 is MNHNS and CDR2 is SASEGT in the germline V gene. Trimming stripped 7 bases from V and 0 bases from J, with 13 bases between. CDR3 loop: CASILRLGSNQPQHF. The DNA of the CDR3 is TGTGCCAGCATCCTAAGATTGGGTAGCAATCAGCCCCAGCATTTT.

This clonotype appeared a few times. The chain is built from TRBV27 and TRBJ1-1; D gene uncertain. This CDR3 comprises 15 residues. CDR1 MNHEY and CDR2 SMNVEV come from the germline V gene (reference sequence). V was pared by 3 bases and J by 1 base, with 12 bases between. The CDR3 sequence is CASSFLGQENTEAFF. CDR3 bases: TGTGCCAGCAGTTTTCTCGGGCAGGAGAACACTGAAGCTTTCTTT.

The V gene is TRBV5-6, the J gene TRBJ2-1; no reliable D call. The germline gives CDR1 SGHDT, CDR2 YYEEEE. This CDR3 is 14 amino acids long. Trimming shortened V by 2 bases and J by 8 bases, and 14 bases separated the two germline ends. CDR3 coding DNA: TGTGCCAGCAGCTTTAGTTCACAGATTGATGAGCAGTTCTTC. It translates to CASSFSSQIDEQFF. Using reference TRBV5-6 and TRBJ2-1 for the parts outside the CDR3, the full variable domain is DAGVTQSPTHLIKTRGQQVTLRCSPKSGHDTVSWYQQALGQGPQFIFQYYEEEERQRGNFPDRFSGHQFPNYSSELNVNALLLGDSALYLCASSFSSQIDEQFFGPGTRLTVL.

The chain links TRBV4-1 to TRBJ1-5; D ambiguous. The length of the CDR3 is 14 residues. Per the germline V gene, CDR1 is MGHRA and CDR2 is YSYEKL. The germline V and J ends were trimmed by 4 bases and 2 bases, with 9 bases remaining between them. The CDR3 nucleotides are TGCGCCAGCAGCCGCTTTCAGGGCAATCAGCCCCAGCATTTT. Protein sequence: CASSRFQGNQPQHF.

V gene TRBV12-5 combines with J gene TRBJ2-3, with 10 bases lining up with TRBD2. Germline values: CDR1 LGHNT, CDR2 FRNRAP. Trimming cost V 0 bases and J 8 bases; bases outside gene matches: 8. The CDR3 length is 16 residues. The CDR3 protein is CASGLVGSGRLSTQYF. For the CDR3, the DNA is TGTGCTAGTGGTTTGGTAGGTAGCGGGAGGTTGAGTACGCAGTATTTT.

Of note for this clonotype: Germline and junction disagree at one end, which may indicate a read error. V and J are TRBV4-1 and TRBJ1-6; no definite D call. The CDR3 totals 14 residues. Germline CDR1 MGHRA, CDR2 YSYEKL. CDR3 protein: CASSQDSVDSPLHF. The CDR3 DNA reads as TGTGCCAGCAGCCAAGATAGCGTTGATTCACCCCTCCACTTT.

This clonotype appeared a single time. This chain connects TRBV18 to TRBJ2-7; possible D gene TRBD1, 7 bases. The V end was cut by 1 base, the J end by 3 bases, with 19 bases between. CDR1 KGHSH and CDR2 LQKENI come from the germline V gene. The CDR3 runs 17 residues. The CDR3 DNA is TGTGCCAGCTCACCACGGGGAGGAGGGCCAGGGGGCTACGAGCAGTACTTC. Amino acids: CASSPRGGGPGGYEQYF.

This sequence joins TRBV12-3 or TRBV12-4 and TRBJ1-6; a possible D gene is TRBD1 (5 bases). The ends were cut back, 6 bases at V and 7 bases at J, with 13 bases in the middle. The CDR3 runs 14 residues. CDR3 loop: CASRSGNKNSPLHF. The CDR3 nucleotides read TGTGCCAGCAGGTCAGGGAATAAGAATTCACCCCTCCACTTT.

V and J are TRBV4-2 and TRBJ2-1; D might be TRBD1 or TRBD2, each matching 5 bases. This CDR3 region has 13 residues. Looked up from germline, CDR1 is LGHNA and CDR2 is YNFKEQ. Trimming left V 0 bases short and J 6 bases short, with 6 bases between. The CDR3 nucleotides read TGTGCCAGCAGCCAAGATGGGGGCAATGAGCAGTTCTTC. This gives the protein CASSQDGGNEQFF.

A few counts support this clonotype. CDR3 coding DNA: TGTGCCAGTACCCGAGGGGTATCGAACACTGAAGCTTTCTTT. This codes for CASTRGVSNTEAFF. The J gene is TRBJ1-1, the V gene TRBV12-3 or TRBV12-4; possible D gene TRBD1, 5 bases. This CDR3 region has 14 residues. V was pared by 9 bases and J by 1 base, with 15 bases between.

V and J are TRBV27 and TRBJ2-6, with unresolved D. This CDR3 is 18 amino acids long. CDR1 and CDR2 from the germline V gene are MNHEY and SMNVEV (reference sequence). The V gene lost 7 bases and the J gene lost 2 bases, with 21 bases spanning the gap. CDR3 region: CASTPYAQPGAGANVLTF. CDR3 DNA: TGTGCCAGCACCCCCTACGCCCAACCTGGGGCTGGGGCCAACGTCCTGACTTTC.

V is TRBV7-2 and J is TRBJ1-5, with a tentative D call TRBD1 (5 bases). The V end was cut by 1 base, the J end by 4 bases, with 20 bases between. The CDR3 extends over 18 amino acids. Per germline, CDR1 SGHTA and CDR2 FQGNSA. The CDR3, as DNA: TGTGCCAGCAGCTTAGACCCCGGACATACTTTAACTAATCAGCCCCAGCATTTT. This sequence encodes CASSLDPGHTLTNQPQHF. The full variable domain, completed using reference TRBV7-2 and TRBJ1-5, is GAGVSQSPSNKVTEKGKDVELRCDPISGHTALYWYRQSLGQGLEFLIYFQGNSAPDKSGLPSDRFSAERTGGSVSTLTIQRTQQEDSAVYLCASSLDPGHTLTNQPQHFGDGTRLSIL.

This chain connects TRBV5-5 to TRBJ2-2; weak D call: TRBD1 (7 bases). CDR3 length: 15 residues. Germline V gene data show CDR1 as SGHKS and CDR2 as YYEKEE (reference sequence). The V end was cut by 4 bases, the J end by 7 bases, with 17 bases between. The CDR3 is CASSARGVIGGELFF. CDR3 nucleotide sequence: TGTGCCAGCAGCGCCAGGGGGGTAATTGGCGGGGAGCTGTTTTTT.